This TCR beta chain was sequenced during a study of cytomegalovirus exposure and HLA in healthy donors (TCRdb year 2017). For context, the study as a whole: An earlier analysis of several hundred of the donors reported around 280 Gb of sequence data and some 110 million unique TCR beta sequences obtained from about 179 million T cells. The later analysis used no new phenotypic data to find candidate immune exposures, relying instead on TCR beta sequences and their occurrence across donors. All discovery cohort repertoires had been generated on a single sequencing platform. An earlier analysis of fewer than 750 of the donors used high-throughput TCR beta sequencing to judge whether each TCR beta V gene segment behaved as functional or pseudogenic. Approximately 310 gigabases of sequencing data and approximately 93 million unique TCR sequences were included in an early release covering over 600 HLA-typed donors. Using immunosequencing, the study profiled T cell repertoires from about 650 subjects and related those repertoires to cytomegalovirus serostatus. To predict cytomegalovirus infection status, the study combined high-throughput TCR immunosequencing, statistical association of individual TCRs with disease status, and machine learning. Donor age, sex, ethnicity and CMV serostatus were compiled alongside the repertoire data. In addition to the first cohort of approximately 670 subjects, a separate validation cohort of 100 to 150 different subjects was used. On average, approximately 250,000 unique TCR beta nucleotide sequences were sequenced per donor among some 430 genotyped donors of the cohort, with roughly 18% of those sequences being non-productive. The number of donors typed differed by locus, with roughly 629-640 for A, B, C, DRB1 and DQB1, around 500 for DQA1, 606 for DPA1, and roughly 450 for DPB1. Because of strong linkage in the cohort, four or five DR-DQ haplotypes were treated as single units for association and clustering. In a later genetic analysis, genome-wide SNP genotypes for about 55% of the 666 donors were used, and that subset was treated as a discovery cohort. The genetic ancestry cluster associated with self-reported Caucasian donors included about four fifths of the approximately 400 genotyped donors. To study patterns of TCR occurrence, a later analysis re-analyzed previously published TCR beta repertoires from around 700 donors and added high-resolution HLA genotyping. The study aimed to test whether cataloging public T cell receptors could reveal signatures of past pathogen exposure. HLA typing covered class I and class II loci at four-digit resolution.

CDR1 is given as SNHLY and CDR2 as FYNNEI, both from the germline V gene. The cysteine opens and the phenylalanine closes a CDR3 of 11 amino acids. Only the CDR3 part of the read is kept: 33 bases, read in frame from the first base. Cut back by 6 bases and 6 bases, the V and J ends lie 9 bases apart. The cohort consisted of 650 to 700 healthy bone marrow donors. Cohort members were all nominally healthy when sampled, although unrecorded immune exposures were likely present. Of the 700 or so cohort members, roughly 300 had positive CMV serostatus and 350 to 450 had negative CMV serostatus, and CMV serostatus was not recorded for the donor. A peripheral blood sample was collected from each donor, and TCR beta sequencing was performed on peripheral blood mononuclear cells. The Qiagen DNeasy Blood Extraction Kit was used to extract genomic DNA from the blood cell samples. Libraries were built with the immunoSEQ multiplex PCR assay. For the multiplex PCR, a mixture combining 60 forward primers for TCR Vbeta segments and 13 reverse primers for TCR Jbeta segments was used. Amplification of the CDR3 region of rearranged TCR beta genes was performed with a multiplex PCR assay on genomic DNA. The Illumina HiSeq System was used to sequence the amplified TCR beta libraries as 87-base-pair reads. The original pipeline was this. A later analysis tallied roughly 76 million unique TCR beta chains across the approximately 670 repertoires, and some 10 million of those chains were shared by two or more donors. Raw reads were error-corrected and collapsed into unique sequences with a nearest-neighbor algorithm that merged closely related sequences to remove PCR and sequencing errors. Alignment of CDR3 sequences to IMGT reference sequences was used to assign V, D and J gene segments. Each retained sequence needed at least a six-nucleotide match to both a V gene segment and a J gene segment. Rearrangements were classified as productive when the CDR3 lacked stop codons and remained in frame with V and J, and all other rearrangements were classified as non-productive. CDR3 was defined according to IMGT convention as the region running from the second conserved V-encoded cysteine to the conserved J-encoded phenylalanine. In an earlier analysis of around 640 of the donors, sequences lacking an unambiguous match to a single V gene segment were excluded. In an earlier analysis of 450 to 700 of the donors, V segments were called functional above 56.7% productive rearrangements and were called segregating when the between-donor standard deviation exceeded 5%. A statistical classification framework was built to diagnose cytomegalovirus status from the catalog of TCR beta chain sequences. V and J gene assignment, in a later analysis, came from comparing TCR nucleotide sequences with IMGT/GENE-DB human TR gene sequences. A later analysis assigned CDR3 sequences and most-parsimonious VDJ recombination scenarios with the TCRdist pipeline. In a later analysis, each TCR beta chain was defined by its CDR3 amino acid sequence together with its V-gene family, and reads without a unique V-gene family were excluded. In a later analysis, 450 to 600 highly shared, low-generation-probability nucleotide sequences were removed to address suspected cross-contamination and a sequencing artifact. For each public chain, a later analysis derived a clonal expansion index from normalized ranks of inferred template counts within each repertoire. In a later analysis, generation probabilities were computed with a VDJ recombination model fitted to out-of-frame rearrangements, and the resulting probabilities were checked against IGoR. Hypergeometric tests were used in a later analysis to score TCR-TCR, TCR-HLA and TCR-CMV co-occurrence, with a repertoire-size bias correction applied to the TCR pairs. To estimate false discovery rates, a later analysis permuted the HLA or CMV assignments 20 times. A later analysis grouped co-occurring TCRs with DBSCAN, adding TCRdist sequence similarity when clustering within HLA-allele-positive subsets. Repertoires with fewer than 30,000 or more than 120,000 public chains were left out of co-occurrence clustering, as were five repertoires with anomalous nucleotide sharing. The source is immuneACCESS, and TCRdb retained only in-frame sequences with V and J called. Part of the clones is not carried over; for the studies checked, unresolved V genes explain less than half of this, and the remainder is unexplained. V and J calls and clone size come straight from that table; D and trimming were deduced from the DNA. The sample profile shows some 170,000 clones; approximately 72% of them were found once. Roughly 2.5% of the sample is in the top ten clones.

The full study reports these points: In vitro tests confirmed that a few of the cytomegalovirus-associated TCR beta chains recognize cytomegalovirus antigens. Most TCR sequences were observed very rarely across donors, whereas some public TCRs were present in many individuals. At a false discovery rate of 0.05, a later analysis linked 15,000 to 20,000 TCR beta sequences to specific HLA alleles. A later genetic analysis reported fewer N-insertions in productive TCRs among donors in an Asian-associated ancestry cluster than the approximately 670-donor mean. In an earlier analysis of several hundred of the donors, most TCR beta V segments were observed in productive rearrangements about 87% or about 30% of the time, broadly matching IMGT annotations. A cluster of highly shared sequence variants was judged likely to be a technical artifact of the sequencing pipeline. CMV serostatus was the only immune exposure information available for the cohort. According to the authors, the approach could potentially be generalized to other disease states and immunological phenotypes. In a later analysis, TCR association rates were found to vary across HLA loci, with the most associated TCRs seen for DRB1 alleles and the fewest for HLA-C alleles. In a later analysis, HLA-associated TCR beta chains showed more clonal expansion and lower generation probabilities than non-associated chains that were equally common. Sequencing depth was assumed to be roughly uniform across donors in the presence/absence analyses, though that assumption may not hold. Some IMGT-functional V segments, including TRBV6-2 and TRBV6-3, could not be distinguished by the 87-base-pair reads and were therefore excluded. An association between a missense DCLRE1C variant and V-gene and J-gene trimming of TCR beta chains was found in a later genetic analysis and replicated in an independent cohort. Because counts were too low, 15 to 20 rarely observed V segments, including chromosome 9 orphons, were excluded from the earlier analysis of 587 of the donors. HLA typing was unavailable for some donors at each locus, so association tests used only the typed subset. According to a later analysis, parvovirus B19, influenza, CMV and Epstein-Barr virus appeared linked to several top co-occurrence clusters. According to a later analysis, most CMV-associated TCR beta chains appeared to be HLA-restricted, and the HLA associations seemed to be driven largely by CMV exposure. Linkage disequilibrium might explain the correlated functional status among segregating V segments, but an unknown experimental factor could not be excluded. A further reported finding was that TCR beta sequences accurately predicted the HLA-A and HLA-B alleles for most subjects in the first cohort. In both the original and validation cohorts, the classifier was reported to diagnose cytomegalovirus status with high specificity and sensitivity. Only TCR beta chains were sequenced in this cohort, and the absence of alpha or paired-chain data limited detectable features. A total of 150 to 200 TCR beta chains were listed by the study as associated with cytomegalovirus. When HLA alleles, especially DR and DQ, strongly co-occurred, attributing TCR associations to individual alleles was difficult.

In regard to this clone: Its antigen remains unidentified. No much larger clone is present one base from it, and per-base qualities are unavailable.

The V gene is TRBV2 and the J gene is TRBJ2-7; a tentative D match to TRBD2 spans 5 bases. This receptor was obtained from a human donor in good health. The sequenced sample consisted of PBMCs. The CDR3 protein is CASRDFIEQYF. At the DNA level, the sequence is TGTGCCAGCAGGGACTTTATCGAGCAGTACTTC.